Below, one T cell receptor (beta chain) is given with its context. Its antigen has not been determined. The input lacks base qualities; no much larger clone sits a single base away. For sequencing of the TCRbeta CDR3 region, genomic DNA was extracted from the sorted cells. The immunoSEQ Assay was used for sequencing of TCRbeta CDR3 regions. TCRdb retrieved this table from immuneACCESS and kept in-frame rearrangements only. Not all clones are present; in checked studies, unresolved V genes account for under half, and no reason is known for the remainder. This sample lists some 35,000 clones; 60% to 85% were detected once. The ten top clones hold around 13% of the sample. The data were obtained in a study of OX40 agonist ivuxolimab in advanced cancers. Background for the entire study: Ivuxolimab was an agonistic, fully human IgG2 monoclonal antibody directed against OX40 (CD134), a costimulatory receptor. Intravenous ivuxolimab was administered to patients every 2 weeks at six dose levels: 0.01, 0.1, 0.3, 1.5, 3 and 10 mg/kg. Among the approximately 50 dose-escalation patients, about 19 had hepatocellular carcinoma, around 15 melanoma, 9 renal cell carcinoma and 9 head and neck cancer. The dose-escalation cohort was over 70% male with a mean age of around 62 years, ranging from roughly 23 to 90. Prior anti-PD-1, anti-PD-L1 or anti-CTLA-4 therapy was permitted, and checkpoint inhibitors had been received by about 37% of dose-escalation patients. Partial responses were achieved by three dose-escalation patients, of whom one had hepatocellular carcinoma and two had cutaneous melanoma. The point of sequencing TCRbeta in the periphery was to test whether ivuxolimab changed TCR sequence diversity and drove clonal T-cell expansion. The paper describes the monotherapy dose-escalation part (N of about 47 patients) of the phase I trial of ivuxolimab. The paper's findings and limits, for the study overall: Low levels of normalized T-cell clonal expansion were also seen in some nonresponding patients. After ivuxolimab, more expanded clones were found on average in CD8+ T cells than in CD4+ T cells. At doses from 0.1 to 3.0 mg/kg, clonal expansion was seen in both CD4+ and CD8+ blood T cells between baseline and week 6. Which antigens the clonally expanded peripheral T cells were specific for was not determined. Partial responders in the 0.1-3.0 mg/kg groups had among the lowest normalized peripheral clonal expansion, especially among CD8+ T cells.

Patients with a history of autoimmune disease or receiving systemic immunosuppression were excluded from the trial. Peripheral blood for TCR sequencing was collected from all dose cohorts at baseline, on cycle 4 day 1, and on cycle 7 day 1. Samples came from an open-label, multicenter, first-in-human phase I dose-escalation trial of ivuxolimab. Adults with locally advanced or metastatic head and neck squamous cell, hepatocellular, melanoma or renal cell carcinoma were enrolled in the trial. CD4+ and CD8+ T cells were sorted separately from peripheral blood before TCR sequencing. The germline V gene (reference sequence) yields MNHNY for CDR1 and SVGAGI for CDR2. Spanning cysteine to phenylalanine, the CDR3 consists of 12 amino acids. Kept here is only the CDR3 DNA, which spans 36 bases and is read in frame from base 1. The V and J ends are trimmed by 6 bases and 8 bases, leaving 13 bases between them.

Sequenced material: CD4+ or CD8+ T cells sorted from blood, taken in a trial of the OX40 agonist ivuxolimab. This receptor was taken from an adult with an advanced solid tumor such as melanoma, head and neck, liver or kidney cancer. The sequence links TRBV6-6 to TRBJ1-2; a confident D gene designation cannot be given. DNA sequence: TGTGCCAGCAGCCCCGAAACAAGGGGCTACACCTTC. The translation is CASSPETRGYTF.